Below are 7 T cell receptor beta chains sequenced from a single sample in a study of cytomegalovirus exposure and HLA in healthy donors. Use of 60 Vbeta and 13 Jbeta primers characterized the PCR. Some clones are missing from TCRdb's copy, which holds only in-frame ones; the method was immunoSEQ multiplex PCR. The table includes some 150,000 clones, roughly 76% detected once. What was sequenced was PBMCs. All receptors derive from a human donor in good health.

The chain employs TRBV10-1 and TRBJ2-3; D remains unclear. V was clipped by 3 bases and J by 4 bases, with 5 bases between them. The CDR3 has 12 amino acids. Germline V gene data show CDR1 as WNHNN and CDR2 as SYGVQD (reference sequence). The CDR3 region has the DNA TGCGCCAGCAGTGATTTCGCAGATACGCAGTATTTT. Translating it yields CASSDFADTQYF.

This clone has more than one count but fewer than ten. The rearrangement joins TRBV4-1 to TRBJ2-1; 12 bases agree with TRBD2. Germline V CDR1 and CDR2: MGHRA, YSYEKL. This CDR3 spans 16 amino acids. The V gene end was trimmed by 4 bases and the J gene end by 5 bases; junction bases not matched to a gene: 6. CDR3 residues: CASSLPTSGGNNEQFF. The DNA for the CDR3 is TGCGCCAGCAGCCTGCCGACTAGCGGGGGAAACAATGAGCAGTTCTTC.

The chain uses TRBV7-9 and TRBJ2-1; perhaps TRBD2 as D (6 bases). From germline, CDR1 is SEHNR and CDR2 FQNEAQ (reference sequence). Trimming left V 5 bases short and J 0 bases short, with 14 bases between. The CDR3 has 16 residues. The CDR3: CASSGRGGTSYNEQFF. DNA for the CDR3: TGTGCCAGCAGCGGGCGGGGCGGGACCTCCTACAATGAGCAGTTCTTC.

The chain uses TRBV5-1 and TRBJ2-1; D is undetermined. CDR1 is SGHRS, CDR2 YFSETQ, per germline. The germline V and J ends were trimmed by 0 bases and 5 bases, with 9 bases remaining between them. This CDR3 contains 14 residues. The CDR3 sequence is CASSLGGSNNEQFF. The CDR3 bases are TGCGCCAGCAGCTTGGGAGGTTCCAACAATGAGCAGTTCTTC.

The chain carries TRBV7-3 and TRBJ1-3; D not resolved. This CDR3 has 14 amino acids. In germline, CDR1 is SGHTA, CDR2 FQGTGA. V was cut by 3 bases and J by 0 bases, with 6 bases left in between. The CDR3, as DNA: TGTGCCAGCAGCTTGTCAAACTCTGGAAACACCATATATTTT. Amino acids: CASSLSNSGNTIYF.

V gene TRBV9 combines with J gene TRBJ2-1; possible D gene TRBD2, 5 bases. V dropped 4 bases and J dropped 8 bases, with 13 bases sitting between them. CDR1 and CDR2 from the germline V gene are SGDLS and YYNGEE. The CDR3 contains 13 residues. CDR3 coding DNA: TGTGCCAGCAGCACCTATAGCGTTGATGAGCAGTTCTTC. Its protein is CASSTYSVDEQFF. Based on the CDR3 plus reference TRBV9 and TRBJ2-1, the full variable domain is DSGVTQTPKHLITATGQRVTLRCSPRSGDLSVYWYQQSLDQGLQFLIQYYNGEERAKGNILERFSAQQFPDLHSELNLSSLELGDSALYFCASSTYSVDEQFFGPGTRLTVL.

The chain links TRBV4-1 to TRBJ1-5; 7 nucleotides agree with TRBD1. V lost 4 bases to trimming and J lost 4 bases; unmatched junction nucleotides: 10. Per germline, CDR1 MGHRA and CDR2 YSYEKL. The CDR3 has 16 residues. This CDR3 reads CASSPLGQGENQPQHF. As DNA, the CDR3 is TGCGCCAGCAGCCCCTTGGGGCAGGGGGAGAATCAGCCCCAGCATTTT.